The rows below give T cell receptor beta chains drawn from one sample of a study of PD-1 blockade in classical Hodgkin lymphoma. Assay used: immunoSEQ multiplex PCR; TCRdb lists only in-frame clones, some missing. The sample records about 110,000 clones, about 89% being singletons. The starting material was peripheral blood mononuclear cells (PBMCs), obtained before the second cycle of nivolumab. The origin of the receptors is a human donor with classical Hodgkin lymphoma. Both conserved end residues are part of each CDR3. The D gene is left open where the match is weak. Not every row has a clone size; where given, it reads once, few, many or a size class.

v_gene,abundance,j_gene,d_gene,len,CDR3nt,CDR3aa
TRBV29-1,-,TRBJ2-6,-,16,TGCAGCGTGGGGGGACAGACTGACTCTGGGGCCAACGTCCTGACTTTC,CSVGGQTDSGANVLTF
TRBV4-2,-,TRBJ2-5,-,13,TGTGCCAGCAGCCGGGAGCGACAAGAGACCCAGTACTTC,CASSRERQETQYF
TRBV5-6,-,TRBJ2-7,TRBD1,13,TGTGCCAGCAGCCTGGGACAGTCCTACGAGCAGTACTTC,CASSLGQSYEQYF
TRBV13,-,TRBJ2-3,-,13,TGTGCCAGCAGCTCCTATTCACACGACACGCAGTATTTT,CASSSYSHDTQYF
TRBV18,-,TRBJ1-1,TRBD1,13,TGTGCCAGCTCACCGGGACAGGCCTATGAAGCTTTCTTT,CASSPGQAYEAFF
TRBV5-5,-,TRBJ2-2,TRBD2,17,TGTGCCAGCAGCCCTAACGGACTAGCGGTAAACACCGGGGAGCTGTTTTTT,CASSPNGLAVNTGELFF
TRBV5-6,-,TRBJ2-2,TRBD2,15,TGTGCCAGCAGCCCGGGGGGTAGGAGCACCGGGGAGCTGTTTTTT,CASSPGGRSTGELFF
TRBV4-1,-,TRBJ2-1,-,17,TGCGCCAGCAGCCAAGGATCACTAGGGCGGGATAGGAATGAGCAGTTCTTC,CASSQGSLGRDRNEQFF
TRBV29-1,-,TRBJ2-2,-,15,TGCAGCGTCGATGTGACAGGAGCCAACACCGGGGAGCTGTTTTTT,CSVDVTGANTGELFF
TRBV4-2,once,TRBJ2-3,TRBD2,18,TGTGCCAGCAGCTCGGGACTAGCGGGAGGGCTCGGCACAGATACGCAGTATTTT,CASSSGLAGGLGTDTQYF
TRBV13,-,TRBJ2-7,TRBD2,15,TGTGCCAGCAGCTTTCGCACTAGCGGAGTCGGCGAGCAGTACTTC,CASSFRTSGVGEQYF
TRBV7-9,-,TRBJ1-5,-,17,TGTGCCAGCAGCTTAGGCGGAGAAGAGGGCAGCAATCAGCCCCAGCATTTT,CASSLGGEEGSNQPQHF
TRBV7-2,-,TRBJ2-1,TRBD2,15,TGTGCCAGCAGCCAGACTAGCGGACCCTACAATGAGCAGTTCTTC,CASSQTSGPYNEQFF
TRBV27,-,TRBJ1-2,-,14,TGTGCCAGCAGTTCAGTCACAGGGTCCTATGGCTACACCTTC,CASSSVTGSYGYTF
TRBV4-3,-,TRBJ2-5,-,17,TGCGCCAGCAGCCCTACCGGCGGGACAGCTCTTCAAGAGACCCAGTACTTC,CASSPTGGTALQETQYF
TRBV28,-,TRBJ2-3,-,18,TGTGCCAGCAGTTTAAGGGCGCTCTCGGCGGCTAGCACAGATACGCAGTATTTT,CASSLRALSAASTDTQYF
TRBV28,-,TRBJ1-1,-,17,TGTGCCAGCAGTCCCCCCCCCAGGGTGCCGAGGAACACTGAAGCTTTCTTT,CASSPPPRVPRNTEAFF
TRBV18,-,TRBJ2-4,-,15,TGTGCCAGCTCACCAGGTGGACTCCCTTTGGATTCTCAGTACTTC,CASSPGGLPLDSQYF
TRBV2,once,TRBJ2-2,-,14,TGTGCCAGCAGGGGAACTGCCGGGACCGGGGAGCTGTTTTTT,CASRGTAGTGELFF
TRBV27,-,TRBJ1-2,-,15,TGTGCCAGCAGTTCACAAGGGGTCAAAAACTATGGCTACACCTTC,CASSSQGVKNYGYTF
TRBV4-2,-,TRBJ2-7,-,15,TGTGCCAGCAGTCCCCCGGGACTTTCGTACTACGAGCAGTACTTC,CASSPPGLSYYEQYF
TRBV29-1,-,TRBJ2-5,TRBD2,16,TGCAGCGCTCCCCGAGGTGCGGGAGGGTACCAAGAGACCCAGTACTTC,CSAPRGAGGYQETQYF
TRBV5-6,-,TRBJ2-1,TRBD2,16,TGTGCCAGCAGCGAGACTAGCGGGAGGTCCTACAATGAGCAGTTCTTC,CASSETSGRSYNEQFF
TRBV7-2,few,TRBJ2-1,TRBD2,15,TGTGCCAGCAGCTTAGGTCAGCGGGAGGTCAATGAGCAGTTCTTC,CASSLGQREVNEQFF
TRBV6-1,-,TRBJ1-1,-,14,TGTGCCAGCAAGGCGGCAGGGGAGTGGGCTGAAGCTTTCTTT,CASKAAGEWAEAFF
TRBV30,few,TRBJ1-2,TRBD1,11,TGTGCCGTAGACAGGGTGAATGGCTACACCTTC,CAVDRVNGYTF
TRBV20-1,-,TRBJ2-7,-,11,TGCAGTGCTAGAGGTGCGGTCGGGCAGTACTTC,CSARGAVGQYF
TRBV11-2,-,TRBJ2-7,TRBD2,15,TGTGCCAGCAGTGTTACTAGCGGGATCTCCTACGAGCAGTACTTC,CASSVTSGISYEQYF
TRBV29-1,-,TRBJ1-2,-,12,TGCAGCGTTGAAACCGCATCTCTGGGCTACACCTTC,CSVETASLGYTF
TRBV7-9,-,TRBJ1-3,TRBD1,16,TGTGCCAGCAGCCCCTTAGACAGGGTTTCTGGAAACACCATATATTTT,CASSPLDRVSGNTIYF
TRBV10-3,-,TRBJ2-7,TRBD2,13,TGTGCCATCAGTGAGGGCGGGAGCGGGGAGCAGTACTTC,CAISEGGSGEQYF
TRBV14,-,TRBJ2-1,-,14,TGTGCCAGCAGCCCGGGACAAGCCTACAATGAGCAGTTCTTC,CASSPGQAYNEQFF
TRBV5-1,-,TRBJ2-7,-,14,TGCGCCAGCAGCTTGGATTCTGCGACGATCGAGCAGTACTTC,CASSLDSATIEQYF
TRBV27,-,TRBJ1-1,TRBD1,13,TGTGCCAGCAGTTTGGGAGACAGGGCTGAAGCTTTCTTT,CASSLGDRAEAFF
TRBV4-1,-,TRBJ2-1,-,15,TGCGCCAGCAGCCAAGCCCCGGGGAGAAGCGATGAGCAGTTCTTC,CASSQAPGRSDEQFF
TRBV7-9,-,TRBJ2-1,-,14,TGTGCCAGCAGCTTAGGGCTAGCAGCCTATGAGCAGTTCTTC,CASSLGLAAYEQFF
TRBV7-9,-,TRBJ2-7,-,14,TGTGCCAGCAGCTTGGGGGGAACTTTTTACGAGCAGTACTTC,CASSLGGTFYEQYF
TRBV28,-,TRBJ1-3,TRBD1,16,TGTGCCAGCAGTTTTTCGGGGACAGGGGGTGGAAACACCATATATTTT,CASSFSGTGGGNTIYF
TRBV25-1,few,TRBJ1-4,-,15,TGTGCCAGCAGTGAATCGGTAGGGAGGGGGGAAAAACTGTTTTTT,CASSESVGRGEKLFF
TRBV7-9,-,TRBJ2-3,TRBD1,19,TGTGCCAGCAGCTTTACCGGGGGATCTAGGACAGGGAGGCCAGATACGCAGTATTTT,CASSFTGGSRTGRPDTQYF
TRBV4-3,-,TRBJ2-5,-,18,TGCGCCAGCAGCCAAGATCGGTTCGGCGGATCCATCCAAGAGACCCAGTACTTC,CASSQDRFGGSIQETQYF
TRBV6-5,few,TRBJ1-2,TRBD1,15,TGTGCCAGCAGTTACCCGGGACAGGGATTCTATGGCTACACCTTC,CASSYPGQGFYGYTF
TRBV9,once,TRBJ1-1,-,17,TGTGCCAGCAGCGTAGTGGCAGGCCCAAACACAGGTACTGAAGCTTTCTTT,CASSVVAGPNTGTEAFF
TRBV29-1,-,TRBJ2-3,TRBD2,14,TGCAGCGATAATAGCGGGAAAGTTACGGATACGCAGTATTTT,CSDNSGKVTDTQYF
TRBV19,-,TRBJ2-4,-,17,TGTGCCAGCCCGGCCCTTGAAATGATCCTAGCCAAAAACATTCAGTACTTC,CASPALEMILAKNIQYF
TRBV7-9,-,TRBJ1-2,-,17,TGTGCCAGCAGCTTAGCCCGTCTGGGGACTCTTAACTATGGCTACACCTTC,CASSLARLGTLNYGYTF
TRBV30,-,TRBJ2-2,TRBD2,13,TGTGCCTGGAAGTGGCGGGAGGTCGGGGAGCTGTTTTTT,CAWKWREVGELFF
TRBV4-2,-,TRBJ2-1,TRBD2,16,TGTGCCAGCAGCCAAGCCGGGACTAGCGATTACAATGAGCAGTTCTTC,CASSQAGTSDYNEQFF
TRBV10-2,-,TRBJ2-5,TRBD2,16,TGCGCCAGCAGTCCGGGCGGGAGGGCCCTTGGAGAGACCCAGTACTTC,CASSPGGRALGETQYF
TRBV18,-,TRBJ1-2,TRBD1,14,TGTGCCAGCTCACGGGACAGGGACACCTATGGCTACACCTTC,CASSRDRDTYGYTF
TRBV30,-,TRBJ2-7,TRBD2,16,TGTGCCTGGTCCGGGACTAGCGGAAAAAGCTCCTACGAGCAGTACTTC,CAWSGTSGKSSYEQYF
TRBV6-1,-,TRBJ2-3,-,13,TGTGCCAGCAGCGAAGCCAGAACAGATACGCAGTATTTT,CASSEARTDTQYF
TRBV18,once,TRBJ2-1,TRBD2,18,TGTGCCAGCTCACCCACGGGACTAGCGGGAGGGCCCTACAATGAGCAGTTCTTC,CASSPTGLAGGPYNEQFF
TRBV7-2,-,TRBJ2-3,-,14,TGTGCCAGCAGCGCTACAATTAGCACAGATACGCAGTATTTT,CASSATISTDTQYF
TRBV18,few,TRBJ1-1,-,13,TGTGCCAGCTCACCAATGAGGGACACTGAAGCTTTCTTT,CASSPMRDTEAFF